The clone carrying this T cell receptor beta chain was observed a few times. The antigen is undetermined. Trimming took off 0 bases at V and 3 bases at J, with 9 bases between the two ends. Germline values: CDR1 MNHNY, CDR2 SVGAGI (reference sequence). The CDR3 contains 15 residues. Repertoires were generated with immunoSEQ multiplex PCR, while TCRdb's copy carries only in-frame clones and drops some. The data contain 970 or so clones, about 80% of them singletons. This specimen belongs to a study of T cell repertoires in ileal Crohn's disease. Findings and limits, study-wide: Endoscopic recurrence occurred in every patient whose clonality exceeded 26.8%.

The J gene is TRBJ1-3, the V gene TRBV6-6; unclear D gene. This clonotype was obtained from an adult with Crohn's disease. The sample taken for sequencing was ileal tissue. For the CDR3, the DNA is TGTGCCAGCAGTTACTCGGGCGGGGTTGGAAACACCATATATTTT. Protein: CASSYSGGVGNTIYF.